A single sample gave rise to the 19 T cell receptor beta chains below, sequenced in a study of T cell responses to AZD1222 COVID-19 vaccine. Produced via immunoSEQ multiplex PCR; TCRdb's table is partial and in-frame only. This repertoire shows 52,000 or so clones, 84% found once; its top ten account for 27%. This specimen was peripheral blood, taken on day 0 of AZD1222 vaccination. These receptors came from an adult in good health.

The rearrangement uses TRBV27 and TRBJ2-2, with D uncertain. The V and J ends lost 5 bases and 1 base respectively, with 8 bases between them. This CDR3 is 14 amino acids long. The germline gives CDR1 MNHEY, CDR2 SMNVEV (reference sequence). The CDR3 bases are TGTGCCAGCAGTCTCGTGGGGAACACCGGGGAGCTGTTTTTT. Translated: CASSLVGNTGELFF.

In DNA form, the CDR3 reads TGTGCCAGCAGGCAACTCAGCTCCTACGAGCAGTACTTC. Translated: CASRQLSSYEQYF. The chain uses TRBV12-3 or TRBV12-4 and TRBJ2-7; D unresolved. Trimming left V 6 bases short and J 0 bases short, with 9 bases between. This CDR3 region has 13 residues.

The gene calls are TRBV29-1 and TRBJ1-5; D possibly corresponds to TRBD1 (5 bases). This CDR3 has 12 residues. From germline, CDR1 is SQVTM and CDR2 ANQGSEA. Between the trimmed V and J ends, which lost 4 bases and 5 bases, there was a span of 9 bases. The CDR3 DNA follows: TGCAGCGTTGCAGGGTCTGATCAGCCCCAGCATTTT. This encodes CSVAGSDQPQHF.

The genes are TRBV7-9 and TRBJ2-7; D possibly corresponds to TRBD1 (5 bases). The CDR3 runs 13 residues. The V end lost 5 bases, the J end lost 6 bases, and 14 bases lay between the germline ends. From germline, CDR1 is SEHNR and CDR2 FQNEAQ (reference sequence). CDR3 bases: TGTGCCAGCAGCCGACAGAGCCCGGGCGAGCAGTACTTC. Encoded protein: CASSRQSPGEQYF.

The sample holds a few counts of this clone. CDR3 loop: CASSQIGGKYGDSPLHF. DNA for the CDR3: TGTGCCAGCAGCCAAATCGGAGGGAAATATGGGGATTCACCCCTCCACTTT. The V gene is TRBV14, the J gene TRBJ1-6; D call uncertain. The CDR3 is 17 amino acids. V lost 2 bases to trimming and J lost 8 bases, with 19 bases between them. CDR1 and CDR2 (germline): SGHDN, FVKESK.

The chain employs TRBV5-1 and TRBJ1-4; perhaps TRBD1 as D (5 bases). Germline values: CDR1 SGHRS, CDR2 YFSETQ. This CDR3 spans 14 amino acids. The V and J ends lost 5 bases and 8 bases respectively, with 16 bases between them. The CDR3 sequence is CASRLTEGVEKLFF. CDR3 nucleotides: TGCGCCAGCAGACTGACAGAGGGTGTGGAAAAACTGTTTTTT.

This chain uses TRBV6-5 with TRBJ1-1; D gene unclear. Looked up from germline, CDR1 is MNHEY and CDR2 is SVGAGI. CDR3 length: 15 amino acids. V lost 5 bases, J lost 5 bases, and 18 bases lay in between. The CDR3, as DNA: TGTGCCAGCAGTCCAGTAGACCCAAGTGAGACTGAAGCTTTCTTT. Encoded protein: CASSPVDPSETEAFF.

The gene calls are TRBV7-8 and TRBJ1-2, with 9 bases identical to TRBD1. The CDR3 is made up of 16 amino acids. V lost 0 bases, J lost 2 bases, and 4 bases stayed unmatched. Germline V gene data show CDR1 as SGHVS and CDR2 as FQNEAQ. The chain's CDR3 is CASSLAGTGRNYGYTF. As DNA, the CDR3 is TGTGCCAGCAGCTTAGCCGGGACAGGGAGAAACTATGGCTACACCTTC.

V usage is TRBV6-5 and J usage is TRBJ2-7; 9 bases map to TRBD1. The V and J ends lost 11 bases and 6 bases, in that order; junction bases with no gene match: 14. The CDR3 loop spans 14 amino acids. Germline CDR1 reads MNHEY; CDR2 reads SVGAGI. The CDR3 nucleotides read TGTGCCGGTTCACGGGGGGACAGGGCTGGCGAGCAGTACTTC. This translates into CAGSRGDRAGEQYF.

The genes are TRBV10-2 and TRBJ2-7; 8 bases align to TRBD1. The germline gives CDR1 WSHSY, CDR2 SAAADI. CDR3 length: 14 amino acids. The ends lost 6 bases at V and 6 bases at J; junction bases unmatched: 10. The DNA of the CDR3 is TGCGCCAGCAGGGGCAGGCAGGGGGCAGGCGAGCAGTACTTC. As protein: CASRGRQGAGEQYF.

The V call is TRBV28, the J call TRBJ2-6, with 8 bases matching TRBD1. The V and J ends lost 8 bases and 3 bases, in that order; junction bases with no gene match: 12. The V gene's germline CDR1 is MDHEN and CDR2 SYDVKM. This CDR3 spans 17 amino acids. CDR3 in amino acids: CASSRGRGLYGANVLTF. The DNA for the CDR3 is TGTGCCAGCTCACGGGGCAGGGGGCTCTATGGGGCCAACGTCCTGACTTTC.

The rearrangement joins TRBV19 to TRBJ2-5; 8 positions match TRBD2. The V gene's germline CDR1 is LNHDA and CDR2 SQIVND (reference sequence). This CDR3 comprises 17 residues. J gave up 0 bases and V 6 bases, and 12 bases lay outside the gene matches. CDR3 region: CASRRSQAGGYQETQYF. As DNA, the CDR3 is TGTGCCAGTAGACGATCGCAGGCGGGAGGATACCAAGAGACCCAGTACTTC.

V and J are TRBV24-1 and TRBJ2-1; 11 bases are shared with TRBD2. CDR1 and CDR2 from the germline V gene are KGHDR and SFDVKD. The length of the CDR3 is 16 residues. The ends lost 4 bases at V and 4 bases at J; junction bases unmatched: 5. The DNA of the CDR3 is TGTGCCACCAGTGAATCACTAGCGGGGGTTTACAATGAGCAGTTCTTC. Amino acids: CATSESLAGVYNEQFF.

The V and J genes are TRBV3-1 (or the pseudogene TRBV3-2) and TRBJ2-1; 11 bases are a match to TRBD2. CDR3 length: 16 amino acids. The germline gives CDR1 LGHDT, CDR2 YNNKEL (reference sequence). V lost 0 bases and J lost 9; bases outside the gene matches: 7. Here the CDR3 DNA reads TGTGCCAGCAGCCAAGATATCACTAGCGGGAGCACTGAGCAGTTCTTC. It yields the protein CASSQDITSGSTEQFF.

The V and J genes are TRBV27 and TRBJ2-3, with D uncertain. Germline V gene data show CDR1 as MNHEY and CDR2 as SMNVEV (reference sequence). This CDR3 is 15 amino acids long. V was shortened by 3 bases and J by 5 bases, with 15 bases between the two germline ends. For the CDR3, the DNA is TGTGCCAGCAGTTTCGGGCACCCTGTCATAGATACGCAGTATTTT. Its translation: CASSFGHPVIDTQYF.

The V gene is TRBV4-1, the J gene TRBJ1-3, with a weak D call TRBD1 (6 bases). This CDR3 is 16 amino acids long. Germline assignment: CDR1 MGHRA and CDR2 YSYEKL. V shed 1 base and J shed 4 bases, with 14 bases lying between them. The CDR3 region has the DNA TGCGCCAGCAGCCAAGGGGGCGCAGGGGCGGGAAACACCATATATTTT. Its protein is CASSQGGAGAGNTIYF.

This rearrangement joins TRBV7-3 to TRBJ2-1, with 8 positions matching TRBD2. This CDR3 region has 16 residues. Germline V gene sequence: CDR1 SGHTA, CDR2 FQGTGA. After removal of 5 bases from V and 0 bases from J, the junction contained 6 bases not matched to a gene. The CDR3 nucleotides read TGTGCCAGCAGCGCCAGGAGCGGGAGCTCCTACAATGAGCAGTTCTTC. The encoded protein is CASSARSGSSYNEQFF.

On this clone: This sample also contains other DNA sequences that code for the same CDR3. The rearrangement uses TRBV6-1 and TRBJ2-2; D is unresolved. The germline CDR1 and CDR2 sequences are MNHNS and SASEGT. V was pared by 2 bases and J by 5 bases, with 9 bases between. This CDR3 contains 14 residues. The DNA of the CDR3 is TGTGCCAGCAGTGAATCTGGGCCTACCGGGGAGCTGTTTTTT. This codes for CASSESGPTGELFF.

CDR3 amino acids: CATRTGAPHEQYF. The CDR3 region has the DNA TGTGCCACCAGGACGGGAGCTCCCCACGAGCAGTACTTC. The chain has TRBV27 and TRBJ2-7, with TRBD2 as a possible D gene (6 bases). CDR3 size: 13 residues. The germline gives CDR1 MNHEY, CDR2 SMNVEV (reference sequence). Trimming took off 10 bases at V and 5 bases at J, with 18 bases between the two ends.